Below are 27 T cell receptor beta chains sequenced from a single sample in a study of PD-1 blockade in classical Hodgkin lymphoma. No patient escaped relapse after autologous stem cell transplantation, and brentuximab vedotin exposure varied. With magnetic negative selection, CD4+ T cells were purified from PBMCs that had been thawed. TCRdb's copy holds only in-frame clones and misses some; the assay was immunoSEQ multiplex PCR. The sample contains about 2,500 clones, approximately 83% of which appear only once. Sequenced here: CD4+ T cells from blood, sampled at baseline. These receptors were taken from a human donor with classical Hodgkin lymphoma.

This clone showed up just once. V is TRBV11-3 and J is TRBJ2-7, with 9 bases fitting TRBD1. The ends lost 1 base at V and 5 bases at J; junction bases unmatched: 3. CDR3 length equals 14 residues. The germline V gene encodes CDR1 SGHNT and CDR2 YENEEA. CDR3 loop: CASSLAGQGHEQYF. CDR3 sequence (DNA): TGTGCCAGCAGCTTAGCGGGACAGGGTCACGAGCAGTACTTC.

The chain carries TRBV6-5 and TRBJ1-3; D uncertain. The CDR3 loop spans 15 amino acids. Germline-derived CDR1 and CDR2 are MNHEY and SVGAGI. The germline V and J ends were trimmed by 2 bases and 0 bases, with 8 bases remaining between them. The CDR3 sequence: CASSYRQLSGNTIYF. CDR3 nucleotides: TGTGCCAGCAGTTACCGGCAGCTCTCTGGAAACACCATATATTTT.

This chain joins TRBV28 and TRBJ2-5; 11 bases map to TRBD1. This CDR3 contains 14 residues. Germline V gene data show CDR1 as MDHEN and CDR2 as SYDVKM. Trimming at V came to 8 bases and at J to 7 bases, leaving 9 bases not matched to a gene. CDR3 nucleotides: TGTGCCAGCGGCCGGGACAGGGGGGGGTGGACCCAGTACTTC. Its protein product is CASGRDRGGWTQYF.

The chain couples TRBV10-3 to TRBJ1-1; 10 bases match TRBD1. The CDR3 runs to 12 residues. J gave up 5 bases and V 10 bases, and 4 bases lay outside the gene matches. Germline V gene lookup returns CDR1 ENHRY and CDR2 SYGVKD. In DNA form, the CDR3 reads TGTGCCACCGGACAGGGGGGGACTGAAGCTTTCTTT. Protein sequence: CATGQGGTEAFF.

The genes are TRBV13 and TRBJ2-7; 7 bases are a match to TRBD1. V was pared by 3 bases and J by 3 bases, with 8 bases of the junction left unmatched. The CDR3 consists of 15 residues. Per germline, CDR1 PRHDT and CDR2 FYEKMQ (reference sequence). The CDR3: CASSFLGTAFYEQYF. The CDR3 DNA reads TGTGCCAGCAGCTTCTTAGGGACAGCTTTCTACGAGCAGTACTTC. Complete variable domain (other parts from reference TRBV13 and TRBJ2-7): AAGVIQSPRHLIKEKRETATLKCYPIPRHDTVYWYQQGPGQDPQFLISFYEKMQSDKGSIPDRFSAQQFSDYHSELNMSSLELGDSALYFCASSFLGTAFYEQYFGPGTRLTVT.

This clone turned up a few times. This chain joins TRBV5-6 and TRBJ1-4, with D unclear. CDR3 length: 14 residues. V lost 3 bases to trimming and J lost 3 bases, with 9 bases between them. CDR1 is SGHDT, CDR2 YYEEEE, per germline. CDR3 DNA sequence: TGTGCCAGCAGCTCGTACGTCGCTAATGAAAAACTGTTTTTT. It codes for CASSSYVANEKLFF.

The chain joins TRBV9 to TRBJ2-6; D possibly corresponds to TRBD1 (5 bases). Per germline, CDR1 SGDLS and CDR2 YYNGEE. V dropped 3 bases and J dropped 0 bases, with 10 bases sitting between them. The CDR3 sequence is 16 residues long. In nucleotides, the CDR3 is TGTGCCAGCAGCGAGGGGCTTAACTCTGGGGCCAACGTCCTGACTTTC. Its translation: CASSEGLNSGANVLTF.

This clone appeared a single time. The CDR3 coding sequence is TGTGCCAGCAGAGGGACTAGCAGAACCGGGGAGCTGTTTTTT. Translation: CASRGTSRTGELFF. The chain joins TRBV2 to TRBJ2-2, with 9 bases that match TRBD2. Trimming cost V 6 bases and J 5 bases; bases outside gene matches: 4. The germline V gene has CDR1 SNHLY and CDR2 FYNNEI. The CDR3 extends over 14 amino acids.

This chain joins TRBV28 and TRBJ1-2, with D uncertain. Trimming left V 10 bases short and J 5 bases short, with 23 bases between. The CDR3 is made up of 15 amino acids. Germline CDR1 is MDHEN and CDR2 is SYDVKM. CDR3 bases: TGTGCCACCCTAGGAGGTTACGGATCCTTTTATGGCTACACCTTC. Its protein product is CATLGGYGSFYGYTF.

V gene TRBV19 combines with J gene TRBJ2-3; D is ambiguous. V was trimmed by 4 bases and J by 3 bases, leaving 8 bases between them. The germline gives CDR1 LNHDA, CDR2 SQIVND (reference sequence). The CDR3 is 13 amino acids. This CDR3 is CASSTRRTDTQYF. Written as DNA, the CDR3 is TGTGCCAGTAGTACCCGCAGGACAGATACGCAGTATTTT.

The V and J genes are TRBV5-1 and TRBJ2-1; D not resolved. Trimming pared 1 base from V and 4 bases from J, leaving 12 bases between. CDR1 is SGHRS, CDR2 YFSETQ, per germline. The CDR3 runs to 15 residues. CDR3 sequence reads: CASSLRVDLYNEQFF. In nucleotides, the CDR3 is TGCGCCAGCAGCTTGAGAGTGGACCTTTACAATGAGCAGTTCTTC.

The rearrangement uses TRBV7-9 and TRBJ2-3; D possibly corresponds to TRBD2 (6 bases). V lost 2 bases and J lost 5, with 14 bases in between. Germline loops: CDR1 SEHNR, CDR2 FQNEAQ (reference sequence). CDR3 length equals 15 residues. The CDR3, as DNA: TGTGCCAGCAGCTTATTAGGCAGGGAGGAAGATACGCAGTATTTT. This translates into CASSLLGREEDTQYF.

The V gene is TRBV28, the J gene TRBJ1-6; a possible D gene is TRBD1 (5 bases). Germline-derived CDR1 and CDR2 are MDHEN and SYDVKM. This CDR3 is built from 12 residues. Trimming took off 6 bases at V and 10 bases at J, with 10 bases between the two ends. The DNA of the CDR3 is TGTGCCAGCAGATCCAGGGCCTCACCCCTCCACTTT. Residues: CASRSRASPLHF.

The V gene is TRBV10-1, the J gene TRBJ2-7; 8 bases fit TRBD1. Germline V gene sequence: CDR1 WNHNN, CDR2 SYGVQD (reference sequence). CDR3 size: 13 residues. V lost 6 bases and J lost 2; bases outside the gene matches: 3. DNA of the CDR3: TGCGCCAGCAGCCCGGGACAGGCCTACGAGCAGTACTTC. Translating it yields CASSPGQAYEQYF.

This CDR3 reads CASQSTGDFYEQYF. The CDR3 region has the DNA TGCGCCAGCCAGAGTACAGGGGATTTCTACGAGCAGTACTTC. The chain has TRBV5-1 and TRBJ2-7; 7 bases agree with TRBD1. The CDR3 extends over 14 amino acids. The germline V gene has CDR1 SGHRS and CDR2 YFSETQ. V was pared by 7 bases and J by 3 bases, with 10 bases of the junction left unmatched.

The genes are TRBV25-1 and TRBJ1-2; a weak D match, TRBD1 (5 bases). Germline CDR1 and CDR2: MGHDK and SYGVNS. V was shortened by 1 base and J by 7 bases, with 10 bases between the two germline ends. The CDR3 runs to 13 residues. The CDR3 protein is CASSELGVSGYTF. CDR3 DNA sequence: TGTGCCAGCAGTGAATTGGGGGTTTCTGGCTACACCTTC.

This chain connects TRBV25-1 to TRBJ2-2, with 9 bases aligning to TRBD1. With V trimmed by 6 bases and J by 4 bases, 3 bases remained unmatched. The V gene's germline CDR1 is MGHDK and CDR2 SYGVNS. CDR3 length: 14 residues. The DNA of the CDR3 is TGTGCCAGCAGGGACAGGGGAACCACCGGGGAGCTGTTTTTT. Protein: CASRDRGTTGELFF.

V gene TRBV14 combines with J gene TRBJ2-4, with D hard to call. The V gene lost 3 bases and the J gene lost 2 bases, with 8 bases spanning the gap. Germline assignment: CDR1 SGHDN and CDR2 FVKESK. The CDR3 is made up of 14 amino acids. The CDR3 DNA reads TGTGCCAGCAGCCAGCAAGCCACCAAAAACATTCAGTACTTC. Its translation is CASSQQATKNIQYF. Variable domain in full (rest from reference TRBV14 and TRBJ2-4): EAGVTQFPSHSVIEKGQTVTLRCDPISGHDNLYWYRRVMGKEIKFLLHFVKESKQDESGMPNNRFLAERTGGTYSTLKVQPAELEDSGVYFCASSQQATKNIQYFGAGTRLSVL.

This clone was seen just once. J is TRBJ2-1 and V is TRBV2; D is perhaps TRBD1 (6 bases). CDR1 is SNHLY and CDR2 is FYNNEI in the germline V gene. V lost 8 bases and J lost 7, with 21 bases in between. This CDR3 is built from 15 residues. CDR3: CASCMEQLRGNEQFF. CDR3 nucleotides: TGTGCCAGCTGTATGGAACAACTAAGGGGGAATGAGCAGTTCTTC.

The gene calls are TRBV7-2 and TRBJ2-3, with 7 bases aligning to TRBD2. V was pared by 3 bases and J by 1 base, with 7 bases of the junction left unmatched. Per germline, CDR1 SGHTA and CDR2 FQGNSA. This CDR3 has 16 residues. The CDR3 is CASSFREGSGTDTQYF. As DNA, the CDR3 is TGTGCCAGCAGCTTTAGGGAGGGGTCTGGCACAGATACGCAGTATTTT.

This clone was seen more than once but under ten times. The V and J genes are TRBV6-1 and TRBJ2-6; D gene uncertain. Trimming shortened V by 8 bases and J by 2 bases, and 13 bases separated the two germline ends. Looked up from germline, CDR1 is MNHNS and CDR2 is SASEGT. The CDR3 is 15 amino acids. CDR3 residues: CASSFSSAGANVLTF. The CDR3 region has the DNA TGTGCCAGCTCATTTAGTTCAGCTGGGGCCAACGTCCTGACTTTC.

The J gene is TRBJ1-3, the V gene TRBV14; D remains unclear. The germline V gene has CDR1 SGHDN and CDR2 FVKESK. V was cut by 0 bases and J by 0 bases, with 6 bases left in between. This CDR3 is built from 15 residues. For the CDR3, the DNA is TGTGCCAGCAGCCAAGATTGGTCCTCTGGAAACACCATATATTTT. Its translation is CASSQDWSSGNTIYF.

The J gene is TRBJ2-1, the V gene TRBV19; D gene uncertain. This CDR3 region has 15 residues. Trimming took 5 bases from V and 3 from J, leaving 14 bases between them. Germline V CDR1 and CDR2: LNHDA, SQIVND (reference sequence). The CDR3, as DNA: TGTGCCAGTAGTTCTGGCATCCCTGGCTACAATGAGCAGTTCTTC. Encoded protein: CASSSGIPGYNEQFF.

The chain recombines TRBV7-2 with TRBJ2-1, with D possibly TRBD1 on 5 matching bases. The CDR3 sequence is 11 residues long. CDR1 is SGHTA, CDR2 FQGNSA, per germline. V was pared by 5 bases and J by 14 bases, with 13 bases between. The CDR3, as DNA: TGTGCCAGCAGCCAAGGCGCCAGGGAGTTCTTC. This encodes CASSQGAREFF. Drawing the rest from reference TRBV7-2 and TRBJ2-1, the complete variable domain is GAGVSQSPSNKVTEKGKDVELRCDPISGHTALYWYRQSLGQGLEFLIYFQGNSAPDKSGLPSDRFSAERTGGSVSTLTIQRTQQEDSAVYLCASSQGAREFFGPGTRLTVL.

CDR3: CASGLGRRFQETQYF. The DNA of the CDR3 is TGTGCTAGTGGTTTGGGGAGACGGTTCCAAGAGACCCAGTACTTC. The chain combines TRBV12-5 with TRBJ2-5; D is unresolved. Germline CDR1 and CDR2: LGHNT and FRNRAP. This CDR3 has 15 amino acids. V lost 1 base to trimming and J lost 1 base, with 10 bases between them. The whole variable domain, remainder taken from reference TRBV12-5 and TRBJ2-5, is DARVTQTPRHKVTEMGQEVTMRCQPILGHNTVFWYRQTMMQGLELLAYFRNRAPLDDSGMPKDRFSAEMPDATLATLKIQPSEPRDSAVYFCASGLGRRFQETQYFGPGTRLLVL.

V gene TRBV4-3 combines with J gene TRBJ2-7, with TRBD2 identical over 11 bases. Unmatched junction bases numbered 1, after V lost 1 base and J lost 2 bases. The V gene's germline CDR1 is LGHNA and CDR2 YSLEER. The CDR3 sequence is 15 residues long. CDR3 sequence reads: CASSQVAGGPYEQYF. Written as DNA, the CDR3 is TGCGCCAGCAGCCAAGTAGCGGGGGGGCCCTACGAGCAGTACTTC.

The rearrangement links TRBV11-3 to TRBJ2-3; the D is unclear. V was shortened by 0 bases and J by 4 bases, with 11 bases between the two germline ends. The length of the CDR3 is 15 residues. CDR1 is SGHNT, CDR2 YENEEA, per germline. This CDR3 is CASSLEGVRADTQYF. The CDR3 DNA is TGTGCCAGCAGCTTAGAAGGCGTTAGGGCAGATACGCAGTATTTT.